Shown below are 22 T cell receptor beta chains from a single sample sequenced in a study of cytomegalovirus exposure and HLA in healthy donors. The primer mix had 60 Vbeta and 13 Jbeta primers. Assay: immunoSEQ multiplex PCR; the TCRdb copy retains only in-frame clones and omits some. The sample records approximately 84,000 clones, 75% being singletons. Sample: PBMCs. Every receptor here comes from a man aged 35-49 years in good health and CMV-seronegative.

As regards this clone: At one boundary the junction diverges from the germline segment, which might be a read error. The chain recombines TRBV7-9 with TRBJ1-1; D ambiguous. The germline V gene has CDR1 SEHNR and CDR2 FQNEAQ (reference sequence). The CDR3 extends over 14 amino acids. CDR3 region: CSSSAPSGNTEAFF. Here the CDR3 DNA reads TGTTCCAGCAGCGCTCCGTCCGGGAACACTGAAGCTTTCTTT.

This clone came up a few times. This chain links TRBV7-9 with TRBJ2-3, with no clear D. This CDR3 is built from 15 residues. V lost 1 base and J lost 5, with 13 bases in between. Looked up from germline, CDR1 is SEHNR and CDR2 is FQNEAQ (reference sequence). CDR3 in DNA: TGTGCCAGCAGCTTAGGCTCTCGGGTGGGAGATACGCAGTATTTT. This codes for CASSLGSRVGDTQYF.

The chain recombines TRBV23-1 with TRBJ1-1; possibly TRBD1 for D (6 bases). TRBV23-1 is classed as an ORF, of uncertain function. V was cut by 3 bases and J by 4 bases, with 12 bases left in between. The CDR3 loop spans 14 amino acids. The CDR3 nucleotides read TGCGCCAGCAGTCACCAACAGGGTCGCACTGAAGCTTTCTTT. This translates into CASSHQQGRTEAFF.

This chain links TRBV7-9 with TRBJ2-7; a possible D gene is TRBD1 (5 bases). The CDR3 spans 12 residues. Germline CDR1 SEHNR, CDR2 FQNEAQ (reference sequence). The germline V and J ends were trimmed by 4 bases and 6 bases, with 10 bases remaining between them. CDR3 in DNA: TGTGCCAGCAGCTCCCAGGGTGTCGAGCAGTACTTC. Encoded protein: CASSSQGVEQYF. Looking up the rest from reference TRBV7-9 and TRBJ2-7 gives the full variable domain: DTGVSQNPRHKITKRGQNVTFRCDPISEHNRLYWYRQTLGQGPEFLTYFQNEAQLEKSRLLSDRFSAERPKGSFSTLEIQRTEQGDSAMYLCASSSQGVEQYFGPGTRLTVT.

This chain joins TRBV7-9 and TRBJ2-3; TRBD1 is a possible D gene (7 bases). Germline assignment: CDR1 SEHNR and CDR2 FQNEAQ (reference sequence). Trimming pared 5 bases from V and 6 bases from J, leaving 18 bases between. This CDR3 is built from 15 residues. The CDR3 protein is CASSPPGGNGDTQYF. The CDR3 coding sequence is TGTGCCAGCAGCCCACCAGGGGGGAATGGGGATACGCAGTATTTT. The complete variable domain, with remaining parts taken from reference TRBV7-9 and TRBJ2-3, reads DTGVSQNPRHKITKRGQNVTFRCDPISEHNRLYWYRQTLGQGPEFLTYFQNEAQLEKSRLLSDRFSAERPKGSFSTLEIQRTEQGDSAMYLCASSPPGGNGDTQYFGPGTRLTVL.

The chain has TRBV15 and TRBJ1-1, with TRBD1 matching over 8 bases. Unmatched junction bases numbered 4, after V lost 2 bases and J lost 8 bases. The length of the CDR3 is 13 residues. Germline CDR1 reads LNHNV; CDR2 reads YYDKDF (reference sequence). CDR3: CATSRRDRGEAFF. In DNA, the CDR3 is TGTGCCACCAGCAGACGCGACAGGGGCGAAGCTTTCTTT.

This chain uses TRBV2 with TRBJ1-1; perhaps TRBD1 as D (6 bases). The CDR3 consists of 13 residues. V was shortened by 6 bases and J by 5 bases, with 13 bases between the two germline ends. Germline values: CDR1 SNHLY, CDR2 FYNNEI. The CDR3 reads CASRVRGDTEAFF. The CDR3 nucleotides read TGTGCCAGCAGAGTCAGGGGCGATACTGAAGCTTTCTTT.

The chain links TRBV19 to TRBJ2-1; 8 bases agree with TRBD1. Trimming took 7 bases from V and 2 from J; bases not matched to a gene: 4. CDR3 length equals 14 residues. Germline-derived CDR1 and CDR2 are LNHDA and SQIVND (reference sequence). The CDR3 nucleotides are TGTGCCAGTAAGGAGGACAGGGCCTACAATGAGCAGTTCTTC. The encoded protein is CASKEDRAYNEQFF.

This clone was counted between two and nine times. The CDR3 reads CASQGLTEAFF. The CDR3 DNA reads TGTGCCAGTCAGGGTCTCACTGAAGCTTTCTTT. The V call is TRBV19, the J call TRBJ1-1; tentatively, D is TRBD1 (5 bases). CDR1 is LNHDA and CDR2 is SQIVND in the germline V gene (reference sequence). The V gene lost 8 bases and the J gene lost 4 bases, with 8 bases spanning the gap. This CDR3 spans 11 amino acids. Filled out from reference TRBV19 and TRBJ1-1, the complete variable domain reads DGGITQSPKYLFRKEGQNVTLSCEQNLNHDAMYWYRQDPGQGLRLIYYSQIVNDFQKGDIAEGYSVSREKKESFPLTVTSAQKNPTAFYLCASQGLTEAFFGQGTRLTVV.

The CDR3 region is CASSAGNHVTTEAFF. The CDR3 region has the DNA TGTGCCAGCAGCGCAGGAAATCACGTTACCACTGAAGCTTTCTTT. The chain uses TRBV27 and TRBJ1-1; no firm D call. Germline-derived CDR1 and CDR2 are MNHEY and SMNVEV (reference sequence). Trimming pared 6 bases from V and 4 bases from J, leaving 18 bases between. The CDR3 spans 15 residues.

The rearrangement joins TRBV11-3 to TRBJ2-7; possibly TRBD2 for D (5 bases). This CDR3 has 14 residues. Germline CDR1 and CDR2: SGHNT and YENEEA. V lost 1 base, J lost 6 bases, and 13 bases lay in between. In DNA, the CDR3 is TGTGCCAGCAGCTTAGCGAGCGGTTCGATCGAGCAGTACTTC. As protein: CASSLASGSIEQYF. Using reference TRBV11-3 and TRBJ2-7 for the parts outside the CDR3, the full variable domain is EAGVVQSPRYKIIEKKQPVAFWCNPISGHNTLYWYLQNLGQGPELLIRYENEEAVDDSQLPKDRFSAERLKGVDSTLKIQPAELGDSAVYLCASSLASGSIEQYFGPGTRLTVT.

V and J are TRBV5-6 and TRBJ1-2; D gene uncertain. CDR1 is SGHDT and CDR2 is YYEEEE in the germline V gene. The length of the CDR3 is 15 residues. Trimming removed 0 bases from V and 3 bases from J, with 12 bases in between. In nucleotides, the CDR3 is TGTGCCAGCAGCTTGGAGGTCGGACTACACTATGGCTACACCTTC. Encoded protein: CASSLEVGLHYGYTF.

This clone is a singleton in its sample. The V and J genes are TRBV7-9 and TRBJ2-1; 8 bases agree with TRBD2. Germline V gives CDR1 SEHNR, CDR2 FQNEAQ (reference sequence). V lost 7 bases, J lost 6 bases, and 5 bases stayed unmatched. The CDR3 length is 13 residues. The CDR3 DNA follows: TGTGCCAGCACAGCGGGAGTTGGCAATGAGCAGTTCTTC. Protein sequence: CASTAGVGNEQFF.

The J gene is TRBJ1-2, the V gene TRBV28; the match to TRBD1 covers 8 bases. With V trimmed by 2 bases and J by 7 bases, 3 bases remained unmatched. The CDR3 consists of 13 residues. Germline lookup yields CDR1 MDHEN and CDR2 SYDVKM. The DNA for the CDR3 is TGTGCCAGCAGTTTAGGACAGGGTCCTGGCTACACCTTC. It encodes CASSLGQGPGYTF.

J is TRBJ1-6 and V is TRBV19, with D unclear. CDR1 LNHDA and CDR2 SQIVND come from the germline V gene (reference sequence). V was pared by 4 bases and J by 14 bases, with 15 bases between. The CDR3 loop spans 13 amino acids. DNA for the CDR3: TGTGCCAGTAGTACAACCCCCGGGAGCACCCTCCACTTT. Its protein product is CASSTTPGSTLHF.

This chain connects TRBV15 to TRBJ2-4; TRBD2 agrees at 8 bases. CDR3 length: 15 residues. Germline V gene sequence: CDR1 LNHNV, CDR2 YYDKDF (reference sequence). The V and J ends lost 8 bases and 9 bases, in that order; junction bases with no gene match: 15. CDR3 DNA sequence: TGTGCCACCGCTCCGGGAGGGGCTCATCGGGCCATTCAGTACTTC. Its translation: CATAPGGAHRAIQYF.

The chain combines TRBV5-1 with TRBJ1-2, with D unresolved. V shed 0 bases and J shed 0 bases, with 3 bases lying between them. Germline values: CDR1 SGHRS, CDR2 YFSETQ. The CDR3 sequence is 13 residues long. The CDR3 is CASSLVANYGYTF. CDR3 bases: TGCGCCAGCAGCTTGGTCGCTAACTATGGCTACACCTTC.

This sequence joins TRBV30 and TRBJ1-5, with 8 bases matching TRBD1. The V and J ends lost 5 bases and 5 bases, in that order; junction bases with no gene match: 8. This CDR3 has 14 amino acids. Germline V gene lookup returns CDR1 GTSNPN and CDR2 SVGIG (reference sequence). CDR3 in amino acids: CAWGQGASYQPQHF. CDR3 DNA: TGTGCCTGGGGGCAGGGGGCGTCGTATCAGCCCCAGCATTTT.

This clone was seen a few times. The chain employs TRBV30 and TRBJ2-7, with D possibly matching TRBD2 (6 bases). CDR1 GTSNPN and CDR2 SVGIG come from the germline V gene (reference sequence). Trimming removed 0 bases from V and 3 bases from J, with 12 bases in between. There are 14 residues in the CDR3. CDR3 nucleotides: TGTGCCTGGAGTGTGAGCGGGCGGGTCTACGAGCAGTACTTC. As protein: CAWSVSGRVYEQYF.

This clone was found a few times. CDR3 in amino acids: CASSLRQREGETQYF. CDR3 DNA: TGTGCCAGCAGCTTACGCCAGCGGGAGGGGGAGACCCAGTACTTC. The chain uses TRBV7-3 and TRBJ2-5, with TRBD2 matching over 10 bases. The CDR3 contains 15 residues. V trimming: 2 bases; J trimming: 5 bases; junction bases outside the gene matches: 5. From germline, CDR1 is SGHTA and CDR2 FQGTGA.

The CDR3 bases are TGTGCAAGTCGCTTGCGGGGGGGTGAAGCTTTCTTT. Protein sequence: CASRLRGGEAFF. V usage is TRBV12-2 and J usage is TRBJ1-1. TRBV12-2 is a pseudogene segment. The CDR3 has 12 amino acids.

CDR3 loop: CASKDRVKLEQYF. DNA for the CDR3: TGTGCCAGCAAGGACAGGGTAAAGCTAGAGCAGTACTTC. The chain links TRBV28 to TRBJ2-7, with 8 bases matching TRBD1. The CDR3 has 13 amino acids. Germline V gives CDR1 MDHEN, CDR2 SYDVKM. Trimming took 7 bases from V and 7 from J; bases not matched to a gene: 9.